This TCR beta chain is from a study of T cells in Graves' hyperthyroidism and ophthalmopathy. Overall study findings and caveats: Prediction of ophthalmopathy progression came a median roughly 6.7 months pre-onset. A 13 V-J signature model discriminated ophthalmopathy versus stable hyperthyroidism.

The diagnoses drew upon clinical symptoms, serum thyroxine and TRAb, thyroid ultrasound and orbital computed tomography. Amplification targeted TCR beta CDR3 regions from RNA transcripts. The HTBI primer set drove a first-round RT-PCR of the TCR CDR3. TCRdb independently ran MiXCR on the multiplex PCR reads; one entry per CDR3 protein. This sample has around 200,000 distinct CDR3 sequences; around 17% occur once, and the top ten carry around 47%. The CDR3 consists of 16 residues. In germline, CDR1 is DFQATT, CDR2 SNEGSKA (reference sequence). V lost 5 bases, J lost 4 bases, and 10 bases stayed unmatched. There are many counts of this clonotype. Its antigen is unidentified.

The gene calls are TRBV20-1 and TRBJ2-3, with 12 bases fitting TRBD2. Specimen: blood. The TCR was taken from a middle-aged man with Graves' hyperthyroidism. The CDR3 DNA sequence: TGCAGTGCTCCTAGCGGGGGGGCCTTAGGGGCAGATACGCAGTATTTT. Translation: CSAPSGGALGADTQYF.